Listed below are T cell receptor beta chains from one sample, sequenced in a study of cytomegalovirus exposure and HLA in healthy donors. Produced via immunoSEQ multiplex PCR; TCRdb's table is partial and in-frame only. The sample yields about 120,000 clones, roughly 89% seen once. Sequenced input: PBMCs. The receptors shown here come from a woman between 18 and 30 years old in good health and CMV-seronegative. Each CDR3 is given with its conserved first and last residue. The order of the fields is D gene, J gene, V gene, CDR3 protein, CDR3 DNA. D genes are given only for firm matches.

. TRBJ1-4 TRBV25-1 CASSDPYRTNEKLFF TGTGCCAGCAGTGACCCTTACAGGACTAATGAAAAACTGTTTTTT
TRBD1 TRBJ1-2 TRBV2 CASTQTGYGYTF TGTGCCAGCACCCAGACAGGGTACGGCTACACCTTC
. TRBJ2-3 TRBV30 CAWSVESTDTQYF TGTGCCTGGAGTGTTGAGTCCACAGATACGCAGTATTTT
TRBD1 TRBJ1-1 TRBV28 CASTLDRGTEAFF TGTGCCAGCACCCTTGACAGGGGCACTGAAGCTTTCTTT
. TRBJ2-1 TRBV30 CAWSVVQGYNEQFF TGTGCCTGGAGTGTTGTACAGGGTTACAATGAGCAGTTCTTC
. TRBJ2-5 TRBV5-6 CASSPRGGGETQYF TGTGCCAGCAGCCCAAGGGGTGGCGGCGAGACCCAGTACTTC
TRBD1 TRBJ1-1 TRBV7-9 CASSQGTADEAFF TGTGCCAGCAGCCAAGGGACAGCGGATGAAGCTTTCTTT
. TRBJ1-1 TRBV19 CASSIDRGPEAFF TGTGCCAGTAGTATAGACAGGGGCCCTGAAGCTTTCTTT
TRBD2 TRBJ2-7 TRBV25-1 CASSGTGGPHEQYF TGTGCCAGCAGTGGTACGGGAGGGCCCCACGAGCAGTACTTC
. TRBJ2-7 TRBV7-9 CASSPGAGDHEQYF TGTGCCAGCAGCCCAGGGGCAGGGGACCACGAGCAGTACTTC
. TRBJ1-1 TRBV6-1 CASRQTVMNTEAFF TGTGCCAGCCGCCAGACAGTTATGAACACTGAAGCTTTCTTT
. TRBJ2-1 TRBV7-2 CASRPGSYNEQFF TGTGCCAGCAGGCCGGGCTCCTACAATGAGCAGTTCTTC
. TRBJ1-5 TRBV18 CASSPRGPRNQPQHF TGTGCCAGCTCACCCAGGGGACCCCGTAATCAGCCCCAGCATTTT
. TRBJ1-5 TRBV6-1 CASSGGDQPQHF TGTGCCAGCAGCGGAGGGGATCAGCCCCAGCATTTT
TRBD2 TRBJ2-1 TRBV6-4 CASSPLAGAYNEQFF TGTGCCAGCAGTCCGCTAGCGGGAGCTTACAATGAGCAGTTCTTC